Sequencing of this T cell receptor beta chain was carried out in a study of OX40 agonist ivuxolimab in advanced cancers. General observations from the study: There was clonal expansion of CD4+ and CD8+ blood T cells by week 6 at 0.1 to 3.0 mg/kg.

Germline V CDR1 and CDR2: SGHRS, YFSETQ. The CDR3 has 14 amino acids. V trimming: 3 bases; J trimming: 4 bases; junction bases outside the gene matches: 5. Autoimmune disease history or systemic immunosuppression led to patient exclusion. Baseline was the first blood sampling point, followed by cycle 4 day 1 and cycle 7 day 1. Here immunoSEQ multiplex PCR was the method, and the copy in TCRdb shows in-frame clones only, minus some. The profile shows roughly 80,000 clones, roughly 82% of them singletons. With regard to this clone: As yet, its antigen is unknown.

This sequence joins TRBV5-1 and TRBJ1-1; TRBD1 aligns across 8 bases. This TCR was sampled from an adult with an advanced solid tumor such as melanoma, head and neck, liver or kidney cancer. This material consisted of CD4+ or CD8+ T cells sorted from blood, taken in a trial of the OX40 agonist ivuxolimab. The CDR3 spells CASSSRQGFTEAFF. Written as DNA, the CDR3 is TGCGCCAGCAGCTCACGACAGGGGTTCACTGAAGCTTTCTTT. Based on the CDR3 plus reference TRBV5-1 and TRBJ1-1, the full variable domain is KAGVTQTPRYLIKTRGQQVTLSCSPISGHRSVSWYQQTPGQGLQFLFEYFSETQRNKGNFPGRFSGRQFSNSRSEMNVSTLELGDSALYLCASSSRQGFTEAFFGQGTRLTVV.